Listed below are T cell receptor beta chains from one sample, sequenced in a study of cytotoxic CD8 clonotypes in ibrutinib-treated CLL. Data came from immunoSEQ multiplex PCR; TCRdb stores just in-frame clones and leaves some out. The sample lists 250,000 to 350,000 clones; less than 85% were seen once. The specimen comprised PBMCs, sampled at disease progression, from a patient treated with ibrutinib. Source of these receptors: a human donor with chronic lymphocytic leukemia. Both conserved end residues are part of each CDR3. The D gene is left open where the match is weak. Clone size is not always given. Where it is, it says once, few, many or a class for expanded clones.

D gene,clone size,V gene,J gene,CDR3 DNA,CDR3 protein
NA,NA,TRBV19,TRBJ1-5,TGTGCCAGTAGTATAGACTTCACAGGGAGCCAGCCCCAGCATTTT,CASSIDFTGSQPQHF
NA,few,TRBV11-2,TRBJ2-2,TGTGCCAGCAGCTTTTCGCACATCACCGGGGAGCTGTTTTTT,CASSFSHITGELFF
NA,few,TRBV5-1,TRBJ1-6,TGCGCCAGCAGCTTGGCCCGGAATTCACCCCTCCACTTT,CASSLARNSPLHF
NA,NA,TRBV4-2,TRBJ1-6,TGTGCCAGCAGCCAAAATGGAGTACGCTTTATACGGGATAATTCACCCCTCCACTTT,CASSQNGVRFIRDNSPLHF
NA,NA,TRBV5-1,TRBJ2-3,TGCGCCAGCAGCTTGCCGACCCGCGGGTCTCGTGATACGCAGTATTTT,CASSLPTRGSRDTQYF
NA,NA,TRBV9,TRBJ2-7,TGTGCCACCGCCCGCGGGGGCGAGGGCTACGAGCAGTACTTC,CATARGGEGYEQYF
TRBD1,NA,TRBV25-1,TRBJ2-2,TGTGCCAGCATGAGGGACAGGGAGAACACCGGGGAGCTGTTTTTT,CASMRDRENTGELFF
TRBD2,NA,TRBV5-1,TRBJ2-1,TGCGCCAGCAGCTTGGGACAAGCGGGGGGGCTCAATGAGCAGTTCTTC,CASSLGQAGGLNEQFF
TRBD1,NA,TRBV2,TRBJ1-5,TGTGCCAGCGGGACAGATAATCAGCCCCAGCATTTT,CASGTDNQPQHF
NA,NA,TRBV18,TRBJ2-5,TGTGCCAGCTCACCTACAGGCCCAGAGACCCAGTACTTC,CASSPTGPETQYF
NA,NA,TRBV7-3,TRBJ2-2,TGTGCCAGCAGCTTAAGGGGCACCGGGGAGCTGTTTTTT,CASSLRGTGELFF
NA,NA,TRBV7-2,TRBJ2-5,TGTGCCAGCAGCTTATCCGTCAGTTCTCAAGAGACCCAGTACTTC,CASSLSVSSQETQYF
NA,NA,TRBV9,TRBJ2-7,TGTGCCAGCAGCGCTCCGTTAGGGAGGGGGACCTACGAGCAGTACTTC,CASSAPLGRGTYEQYF
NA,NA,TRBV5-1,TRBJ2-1,TGCGCCAGCAGCCTCTCTGGGGACAATGAGCAGTTCTTC,CASSLSGDNEQFF
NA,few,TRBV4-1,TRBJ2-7,TGCGCCAGCAGCCAAGCATCTACCACCTACGAGCAGTACTTC,CASSQASTTYEQYF
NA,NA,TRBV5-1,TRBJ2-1,TGCGCCAGCAGCTTGGAGGGCGGGACCTACAATGAGCAGTTCTTC,CASSLEGGTYNEQFF
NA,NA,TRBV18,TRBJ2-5,TGTGCCAGCTCACCGGCGGGACAAGAGACCCAGTACTTC,CASSPAGQETQYF
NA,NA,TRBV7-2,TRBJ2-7,TGTGCCAGCAGCTTAGTTTTTGTGGGGGAGCAGTACTTC,CASSLVFVGEQYF
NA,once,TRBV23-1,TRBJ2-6,TGCGCCAGCAGTCAATCGGGGACGACACTAAGCTCTGGGGCCAACGTCCTGACTTTC,CASSQSGTTLSSGANVLTF
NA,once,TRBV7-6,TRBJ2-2,TGTGCCAGCAGCAGACACCTGAGACAGACGAGACAGAACACCGGGGAGCTGTTTTTT,CASSRHLRQTRQNTGELFF
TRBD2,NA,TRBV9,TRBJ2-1,TGTGCCAGCAGCGTAGGGGGACTAGCCCTACCGTCCTACAATGAGCAGTTCTTC,CASSVGGLALPSYNEQFF
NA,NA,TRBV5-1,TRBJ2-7,TGCGCCAGCAGCTTTCACTACGAGCAGTACTTC,CASSFHYEQYF
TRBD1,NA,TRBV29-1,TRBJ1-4,TGCAGCGTTGGGGGGACAGGGGAAGAAAAACTGTTTTTT,CSVGGTGEEKLFF
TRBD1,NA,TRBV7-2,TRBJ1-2,TGTGCCAGCACCCCAAGTGGGGCGGGGACAGGGTTTGGCTACACCTTC,CASTPSGAGTGFGYTF
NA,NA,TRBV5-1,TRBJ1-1,TGCGCCAGCAGCTTGGGTGACACTATGAACACTGAAGCTTTCTTT,CASSLGDTMNTEAFF
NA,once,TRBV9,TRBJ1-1,TGTGCCAGCAGCCCCGGGCCACACGAAGCTTTCTTT,CASSPGPHEAFF
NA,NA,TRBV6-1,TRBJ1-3,TGTGCATCGAGGATGAGCTCTGGAAACACCATATATTTT,CASRMSSGNTIYF
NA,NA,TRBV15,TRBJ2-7,TGTGCCACCAGCAGTTTCTTCTTTACGACAGCCGACTCCTACGAGCAGTACTTC,CATSSFFFTTADSYEQYF